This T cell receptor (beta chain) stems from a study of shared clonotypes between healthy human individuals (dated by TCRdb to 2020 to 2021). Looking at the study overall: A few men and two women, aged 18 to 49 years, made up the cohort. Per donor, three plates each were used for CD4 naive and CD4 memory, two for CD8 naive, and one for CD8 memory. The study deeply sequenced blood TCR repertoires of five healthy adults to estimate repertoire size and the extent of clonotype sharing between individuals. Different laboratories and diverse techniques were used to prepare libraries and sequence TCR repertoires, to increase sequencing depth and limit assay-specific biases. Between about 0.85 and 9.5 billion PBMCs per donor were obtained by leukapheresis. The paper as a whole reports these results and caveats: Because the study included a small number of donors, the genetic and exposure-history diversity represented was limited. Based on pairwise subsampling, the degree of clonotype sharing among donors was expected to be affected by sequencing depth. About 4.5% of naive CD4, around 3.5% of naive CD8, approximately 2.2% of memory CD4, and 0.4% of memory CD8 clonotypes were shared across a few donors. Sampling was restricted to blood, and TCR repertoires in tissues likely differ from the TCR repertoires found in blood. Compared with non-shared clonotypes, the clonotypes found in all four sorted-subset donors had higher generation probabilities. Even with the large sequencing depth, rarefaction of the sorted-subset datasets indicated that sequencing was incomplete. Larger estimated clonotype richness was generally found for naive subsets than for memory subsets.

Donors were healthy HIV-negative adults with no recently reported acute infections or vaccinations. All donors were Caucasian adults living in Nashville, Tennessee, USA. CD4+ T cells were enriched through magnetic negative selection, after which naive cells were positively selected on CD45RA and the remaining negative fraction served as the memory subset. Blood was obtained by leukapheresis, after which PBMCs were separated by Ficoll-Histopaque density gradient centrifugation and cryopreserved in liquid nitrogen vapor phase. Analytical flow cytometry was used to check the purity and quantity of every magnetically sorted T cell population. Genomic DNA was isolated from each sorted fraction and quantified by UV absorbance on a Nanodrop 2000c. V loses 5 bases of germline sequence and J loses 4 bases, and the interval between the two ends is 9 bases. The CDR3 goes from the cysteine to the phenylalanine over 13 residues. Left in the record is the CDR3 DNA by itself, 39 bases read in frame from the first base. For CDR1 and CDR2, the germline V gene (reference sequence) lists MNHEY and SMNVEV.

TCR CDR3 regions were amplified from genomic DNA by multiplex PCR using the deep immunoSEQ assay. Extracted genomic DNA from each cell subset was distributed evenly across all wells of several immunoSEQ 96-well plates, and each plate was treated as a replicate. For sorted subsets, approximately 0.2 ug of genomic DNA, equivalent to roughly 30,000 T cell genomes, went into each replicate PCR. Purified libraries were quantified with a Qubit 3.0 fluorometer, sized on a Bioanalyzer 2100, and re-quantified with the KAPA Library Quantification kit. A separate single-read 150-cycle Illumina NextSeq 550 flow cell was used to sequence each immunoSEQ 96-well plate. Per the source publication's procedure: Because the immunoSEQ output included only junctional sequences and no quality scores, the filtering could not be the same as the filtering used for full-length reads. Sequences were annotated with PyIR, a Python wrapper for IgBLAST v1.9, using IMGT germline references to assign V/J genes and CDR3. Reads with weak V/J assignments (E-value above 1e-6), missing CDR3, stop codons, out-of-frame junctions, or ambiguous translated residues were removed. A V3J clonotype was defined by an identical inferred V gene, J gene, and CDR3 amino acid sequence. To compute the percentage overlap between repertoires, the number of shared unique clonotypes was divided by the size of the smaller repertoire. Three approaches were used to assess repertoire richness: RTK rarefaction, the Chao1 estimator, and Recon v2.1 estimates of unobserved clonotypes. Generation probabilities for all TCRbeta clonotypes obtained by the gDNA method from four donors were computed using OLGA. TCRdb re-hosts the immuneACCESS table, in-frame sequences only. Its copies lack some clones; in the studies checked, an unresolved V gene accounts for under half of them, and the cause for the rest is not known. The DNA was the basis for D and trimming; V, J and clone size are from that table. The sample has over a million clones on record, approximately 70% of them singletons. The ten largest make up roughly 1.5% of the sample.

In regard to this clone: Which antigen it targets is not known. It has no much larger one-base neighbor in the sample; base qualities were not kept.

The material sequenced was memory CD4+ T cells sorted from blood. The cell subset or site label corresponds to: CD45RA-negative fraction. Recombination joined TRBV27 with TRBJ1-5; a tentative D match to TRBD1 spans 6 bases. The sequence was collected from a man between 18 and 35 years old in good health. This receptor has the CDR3 CASSVDRNQPQHF. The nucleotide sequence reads TGTGCCAGCAGTGTAGACAGGAATCAGCCCCAGCATTTT.